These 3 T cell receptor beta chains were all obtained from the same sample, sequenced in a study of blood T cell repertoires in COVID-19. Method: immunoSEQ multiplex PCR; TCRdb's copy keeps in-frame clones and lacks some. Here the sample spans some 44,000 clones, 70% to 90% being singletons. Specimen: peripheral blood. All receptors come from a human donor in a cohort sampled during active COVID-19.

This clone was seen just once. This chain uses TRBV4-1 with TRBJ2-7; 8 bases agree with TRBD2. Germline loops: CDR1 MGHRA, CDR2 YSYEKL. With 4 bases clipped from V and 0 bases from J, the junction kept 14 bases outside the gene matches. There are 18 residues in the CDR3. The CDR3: CASSLVPAGGADSYEQYF. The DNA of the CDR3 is TGCGCCAGCAGCCTCGTTCCCGCCGGGGGGGCAGACTCCTACGAGCAGTACTTC.

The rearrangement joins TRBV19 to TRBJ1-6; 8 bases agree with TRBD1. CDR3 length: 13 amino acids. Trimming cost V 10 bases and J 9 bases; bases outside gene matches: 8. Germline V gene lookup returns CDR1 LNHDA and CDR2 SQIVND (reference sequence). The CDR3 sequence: CATRQGMGSPLHF. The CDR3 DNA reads TGTGCCACCCGACAGGGGATGGGTTCACCCCTCCACTTT.

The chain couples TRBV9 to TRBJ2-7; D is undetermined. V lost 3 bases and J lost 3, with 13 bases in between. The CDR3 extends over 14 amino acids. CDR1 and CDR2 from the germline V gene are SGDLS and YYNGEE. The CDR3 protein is CASSATPTSYEQYF. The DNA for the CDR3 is TGTGCCAGCAGCGCAACCCCCACCAGCTACGAGCAGTACTTC.